What follows are 7 T cell receptor beta chains derived from one specimen sequenced in a study of vaccination and CD4 T cells after COVID-19. Sequenced with the Oncomine TCR Beta short-read assay was DNA taken from cultured CD4+ T cells. Researchers extracted genomic DNA from CD4+ T cells that had been cultured. From the PCR reads, TCRdb called clonotypes with MiXCR, one entry per CDR3 protein. Altogether 9,100 or so distinct CDR3 sequences are present, under 35% being singletons, with the ten largest covering 20% to 25%. As to treatment: approximately nine-day PBMC culture with coronavirus spike peptide pools or control peptides (ViraFEST assay). Pre-COVID-19 pandemic sampling (2011-2018) yielded the unexposed donor's CD4+ T cells. What these receptors recognize is not known. The sample consisted of CD4+ T cells from blood, cultured in vitro. Receptor source: a human donor in good health.

The DNA for the CDR3 is TGTGCCAGCAGTTTTCAGGGGGCTTTTGGCACTGAAGCTTTCTTT. Translation: CASSFQGAFGTEAFF. This chain joins TRBV6-4 and TRBJ1-1, with TRBD1 matching over 8 bases. The trim removed 5 bases at V and 4 bases at J, leaving 9 bases unmatched. Per the germline V gene, CDR1 is MRHNA and CDR2 is SNTAGT. The CDR3 has 15 residues.

This clonotype was counted between two and nine times. The chain links TRBV2 to TRBJ1-2; D may be TRBD1 (6 bases). Germline loops: CDR1 SNHLY, CDR2 FYNNEI. This CDR3 has 11 amino acids. Trimming pared 7 bases from V and 6 bases from J, leaving 9 bases between. Here the CDR3 reads CASKRGDGYTF. The CDR3 DNA is TGTGCCAGCAAAAGGGGGGATGGCTACACCTTC. Full variable domain (rest looked up from reference TRBV2 and TRBJ1-2): EPEVTQTPSHQVTQMGQEVILRCVPISNHLYFYWYRQILGQKVEFLVSFYNNEISEKSEIFDDQFSVERPDGSNFTLKIRSTKLEDSAMYFCASKRGDGYTFGSGTRLTVV.

This chain links TRBV20-1 with TRBJ1-6; D uncertain. The CDR3 loop spans 15 amino acids. Per germline, CDR1 DFQATT and CDR2 SNEGSKA (reference sequence). Trimming took off 1 base at V and 9 bases at J, with 16 bases between the two ends. The CDR3 loop is CSARAAGSGGSPLHF. The CDR3 nucleotides are TGCAGTGCTAGAGCGGCGGGTTCTGGAGGTTCACCCCTCCACTTT.

The gene calls are TRBV21-1 and TRBJ2-5; the table's D gene call, TRBD1, was not cross checked with the DNA. TRBV21-1 is termed a pseudogene. The CDR3 sequence is 18 residues long. CDR3 nucleotide sequence: TGTGCCAGCAGCCCGGGGAGGGGACAGGGAGTTGGAGAAGAGACCCAGTACTTC. Translation: CASSPGRGQGVGEETQYF.

The V and J genes are TRBV28 and TRBJ2-6; perhaps TRBD1 as D (6 bases). V was shortened by 6 bases and J by 0 bases, with 12 bases between the two germline ends. There are 16 residues in the CDR3. CDR1 and CDR2 (germline): MDHEN, SYDVKM. This chain's CDR3 is CASSQGHNSGANVLTF. DNA of the CDR3: TGTGCCAGCAGCCAGGGACACAACTCTGGGGCCAACGTCCTGACTTTC.

The chain combines TRBV7-2 with TRBJ1-1; D is undetermined. V shed 4 bases and J shed 1 base, with 10 bases lying between them. The germline V gene has CDR1 SGHTA and CDR2 FQGNSA. This CDR3 region has 14 residues. The CDR3, as DNA: TGTGCCAGCAGCTCCGACGCGGGGAACACTGAAGCTTTCTTT. Amino acid sequence: CASSSDAGNTEAFF.

The chain couples TRBV20-1 to TRBJ2-1; the D is unclear. CDR3 length equals 14 residues. With 3 bases removed from V and 5 bases from J, the gap between germline ends came to 14 bases. Germline CDR1 is DFQATT and CDR2 is SNEGSKA (reference sequence). In nucleotides, the CDR3 is TGCAGTGCTAGGAGTGGAACCTTGGACAATGAGCAGTTCTTC. Its translation: CSARSGTLDNEQFF.